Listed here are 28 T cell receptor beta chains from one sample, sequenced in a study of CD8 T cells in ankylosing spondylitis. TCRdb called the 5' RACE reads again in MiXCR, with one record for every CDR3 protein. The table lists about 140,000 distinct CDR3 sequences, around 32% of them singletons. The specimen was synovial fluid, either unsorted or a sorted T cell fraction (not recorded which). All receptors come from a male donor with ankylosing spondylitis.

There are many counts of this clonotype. CDR3 bases: TGTGCCAGCAAGTGGGGTGGCACAGATACGCAGTATTTT. It codes for CASKWGGTDTQYF. The chain has TRBV12-3 or TRBV12-4 and TRBJ2-3; no reliable D call. This CDR3 contains 13 residues. The V gene lost 7 bases and the J gene lost 1 base, with 9 bases spanning the gap.

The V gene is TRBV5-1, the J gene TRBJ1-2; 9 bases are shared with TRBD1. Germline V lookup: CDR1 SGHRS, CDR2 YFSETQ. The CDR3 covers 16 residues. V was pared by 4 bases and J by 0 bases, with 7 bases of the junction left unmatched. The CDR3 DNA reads TGCGCCAGCAGCCCCGGGACAGGGCCTGCTAACTATGGCTACACCTTC. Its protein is CASSPGTGPANYGYTF.

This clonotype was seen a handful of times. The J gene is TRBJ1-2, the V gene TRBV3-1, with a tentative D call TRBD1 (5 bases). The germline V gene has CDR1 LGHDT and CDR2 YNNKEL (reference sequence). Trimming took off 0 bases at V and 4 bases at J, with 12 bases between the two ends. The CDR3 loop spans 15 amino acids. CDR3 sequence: CASSQDGAGPYGYTF. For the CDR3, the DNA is TGTGCCAGCAGCCAAGATGGTGCAGGGCCCTATGGCTACACCTTC.

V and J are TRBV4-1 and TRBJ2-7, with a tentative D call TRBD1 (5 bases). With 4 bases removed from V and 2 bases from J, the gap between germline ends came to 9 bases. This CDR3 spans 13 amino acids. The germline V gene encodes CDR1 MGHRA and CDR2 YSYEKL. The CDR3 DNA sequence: TGCGCCAGCAGCCTCAAAGGGGCCTACGAGCAGTACTTC. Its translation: CASSLKGAYEQYF.

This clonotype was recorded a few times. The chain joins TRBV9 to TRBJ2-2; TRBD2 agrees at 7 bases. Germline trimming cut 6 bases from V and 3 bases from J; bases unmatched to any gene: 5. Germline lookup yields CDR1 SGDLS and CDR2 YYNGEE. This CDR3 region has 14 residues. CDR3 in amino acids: CASTSREHTGELFF. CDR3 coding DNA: TGTGCCAGCACGTCGCGGGAGCACACCGGGGAGCTGTTTTTT.

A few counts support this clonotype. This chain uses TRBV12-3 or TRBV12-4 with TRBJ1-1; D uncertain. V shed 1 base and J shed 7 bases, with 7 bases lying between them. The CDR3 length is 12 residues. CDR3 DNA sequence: TGTGCCAGCAGTTTAGAGGAGGGTGAAGCTTTCTTT. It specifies CASSLEEGEAFF.

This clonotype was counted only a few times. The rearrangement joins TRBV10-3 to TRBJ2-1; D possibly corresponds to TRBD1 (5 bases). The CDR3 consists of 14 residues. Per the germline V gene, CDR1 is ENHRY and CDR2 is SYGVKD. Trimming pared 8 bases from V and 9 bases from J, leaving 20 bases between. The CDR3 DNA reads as TGTGCCATCGGCTCAGCAGGGTCCCAAGGTGAGCAGTTCTTC. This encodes CAIGSAGSQGEQFF.

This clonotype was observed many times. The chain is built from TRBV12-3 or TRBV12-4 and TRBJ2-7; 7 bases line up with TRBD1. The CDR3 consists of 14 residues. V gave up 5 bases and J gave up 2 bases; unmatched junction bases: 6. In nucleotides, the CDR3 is TGTGCCAGCAGTCGACCGGGACAGACCTACGAGCAGTACTTC. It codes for CASSRPGQTYEQYF.

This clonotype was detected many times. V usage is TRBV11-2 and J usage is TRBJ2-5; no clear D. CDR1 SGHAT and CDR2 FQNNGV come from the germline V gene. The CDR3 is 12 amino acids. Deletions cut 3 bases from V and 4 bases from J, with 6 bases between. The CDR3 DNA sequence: TGTGCCAGCAGCTTTGTCCGAGAGACCCAGTACTTC. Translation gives CASSFVRETQYF.

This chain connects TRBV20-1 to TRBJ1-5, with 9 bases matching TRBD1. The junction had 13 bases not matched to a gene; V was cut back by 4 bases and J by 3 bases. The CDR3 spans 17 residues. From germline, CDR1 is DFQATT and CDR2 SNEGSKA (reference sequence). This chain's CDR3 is CSATPDRGVIYNQPQHF. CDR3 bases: TGCAGTGCTACCCCGGACAGGGGAGTTATCTACAATCAGCCCCAGCATTTT.

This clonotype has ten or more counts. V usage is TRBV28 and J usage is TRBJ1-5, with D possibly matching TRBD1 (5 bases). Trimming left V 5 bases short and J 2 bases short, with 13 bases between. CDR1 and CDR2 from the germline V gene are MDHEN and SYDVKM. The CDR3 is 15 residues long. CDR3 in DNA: TGTGCCAGCAGTCCCTTTTCGGGGGGCAATCAGCCCCAGCATTTT. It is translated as CASSPFSGGNQPQHF.

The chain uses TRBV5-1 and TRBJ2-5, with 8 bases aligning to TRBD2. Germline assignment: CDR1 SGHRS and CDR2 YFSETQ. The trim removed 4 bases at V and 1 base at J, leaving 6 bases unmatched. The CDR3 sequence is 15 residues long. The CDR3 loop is CASSGGRGGQETQYF. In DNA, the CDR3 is TGCGCCAGCAGCGGGGGTCGGGGGGGCCAAGAGACCCAGTACTTC. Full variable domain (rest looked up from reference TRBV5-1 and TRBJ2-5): KAGVTQTPRYLIKTRGQQVTLSCSPISGHRSVSWYQQTPGQGLQFLFEYFSETQRNKGNFPGRFSGRQFSNSRSEMNVSTLELGDSALYLCASSGGRGGQETQYFGPGTRLLVL.

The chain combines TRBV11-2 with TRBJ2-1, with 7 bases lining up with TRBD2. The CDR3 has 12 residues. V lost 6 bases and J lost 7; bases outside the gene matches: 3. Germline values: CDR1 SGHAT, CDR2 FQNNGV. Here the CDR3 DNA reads TGTGCCAGCAGTCGGACTAGGAATGAGCAGTTCTTC. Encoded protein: CASSRTRNEQFF.

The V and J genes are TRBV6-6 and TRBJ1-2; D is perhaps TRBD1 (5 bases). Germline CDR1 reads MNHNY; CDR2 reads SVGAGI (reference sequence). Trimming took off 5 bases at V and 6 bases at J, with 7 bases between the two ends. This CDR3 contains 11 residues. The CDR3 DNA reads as TGTGCCAGCAGTCCGGGGGATGGCTACACCTTC. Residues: CASSPGDGYTF.

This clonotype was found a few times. Here the CDR3 DNA reads TGCAGTGCTAGCGCAAGTAGGGACAATGAGCAGTTCTTC. Its translation is CSASASRDNEQFF. The chain couples TRBV20-1 to TRBJ2-1; D uncertain. CDR1 and CDR2 (germline): DFQATT, SNEGSKA (reference sequence). This CDR3 comprises 13 residues. V gave up 3 bases and J gave up 5 bases, with 11 bases separating them.

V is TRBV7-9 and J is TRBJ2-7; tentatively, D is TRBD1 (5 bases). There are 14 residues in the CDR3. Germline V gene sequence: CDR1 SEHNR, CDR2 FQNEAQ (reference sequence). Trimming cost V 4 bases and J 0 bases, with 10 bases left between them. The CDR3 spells CASSSTANSYEQYF. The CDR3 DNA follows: TGTGCCAGCAGCTCGACAGCGAACTCCTACGAGCAGTACTTC.

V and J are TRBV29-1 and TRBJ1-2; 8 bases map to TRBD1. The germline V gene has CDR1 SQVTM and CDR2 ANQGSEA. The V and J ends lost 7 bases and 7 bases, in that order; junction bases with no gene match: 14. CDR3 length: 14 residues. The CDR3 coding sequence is TGCAGCGCTGTCGGCCAATGGGACAGGTCTGGCTACACCTTC. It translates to CSAVGQWDRSGYTF.

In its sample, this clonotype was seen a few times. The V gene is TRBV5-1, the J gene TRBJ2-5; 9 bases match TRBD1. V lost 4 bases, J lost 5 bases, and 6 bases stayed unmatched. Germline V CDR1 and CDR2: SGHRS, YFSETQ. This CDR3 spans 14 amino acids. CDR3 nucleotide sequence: TGCGCCAGCAGCGGCGGGACAGGGAGGGAGACCCAGTACTTC. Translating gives CASSGGTGRETQYF.

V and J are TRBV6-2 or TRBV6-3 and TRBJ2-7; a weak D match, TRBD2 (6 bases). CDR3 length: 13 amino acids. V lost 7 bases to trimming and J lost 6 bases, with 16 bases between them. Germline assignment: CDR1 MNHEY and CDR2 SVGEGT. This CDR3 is CASNLATPLEQYF. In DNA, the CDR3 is TGTGCCAGCAATCTAGCGACCCCACTCGAGCAGTACTTC.

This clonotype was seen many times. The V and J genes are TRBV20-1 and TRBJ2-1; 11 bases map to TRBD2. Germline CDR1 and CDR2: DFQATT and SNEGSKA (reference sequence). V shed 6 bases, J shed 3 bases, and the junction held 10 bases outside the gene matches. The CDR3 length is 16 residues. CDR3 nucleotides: TGCAGTGCCCCCCCCGGGACTAGCGGATACTACAATGAGCAGTTCTTC. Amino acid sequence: CSAPPGTSGYYNEQFF.

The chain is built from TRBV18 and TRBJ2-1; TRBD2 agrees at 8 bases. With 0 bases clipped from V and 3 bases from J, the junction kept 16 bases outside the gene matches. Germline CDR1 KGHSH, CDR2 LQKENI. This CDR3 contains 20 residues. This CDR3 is CASSPPLTGGSVLDYNEQFF. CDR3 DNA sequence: TGTGCCAGCTCACCACCATTGACGGGGGGGTCGGTCCTAGACTACAATGAGCAGTTCTTC. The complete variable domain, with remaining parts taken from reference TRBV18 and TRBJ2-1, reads NAGVMQNPRHLVRRRGQEARLRCSPMKGHSHVYWYRQLPEEGLKFMVYLQKENIIDESGMPKERFSAEFPKEGPSILRIQQVVRGDSAAYFCASSPPLTGGSVLDYNEQFFGPGTRLTVL.

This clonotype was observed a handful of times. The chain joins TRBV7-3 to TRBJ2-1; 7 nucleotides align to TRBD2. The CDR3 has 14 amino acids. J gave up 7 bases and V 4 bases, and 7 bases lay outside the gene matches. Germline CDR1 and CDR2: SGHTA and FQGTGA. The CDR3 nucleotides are TGTGCCAGCAGCTCCGGGACTATGAGGAATGAGCAGTTCTTC. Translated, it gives CASSSGTMRNEQFF.

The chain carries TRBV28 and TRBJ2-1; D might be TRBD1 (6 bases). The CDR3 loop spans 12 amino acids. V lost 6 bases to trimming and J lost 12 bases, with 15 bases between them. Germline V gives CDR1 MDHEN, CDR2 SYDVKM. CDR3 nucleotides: TGTGCCAGCAGGTCACAGGGAAGCTGGCAGTTCTTC. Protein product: CASRSQGSWQFF.

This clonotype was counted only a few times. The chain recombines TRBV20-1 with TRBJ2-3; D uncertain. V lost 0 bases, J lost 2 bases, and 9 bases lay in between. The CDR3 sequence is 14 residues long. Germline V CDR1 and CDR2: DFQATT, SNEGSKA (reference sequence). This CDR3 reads CSARDGAHTDTQYF. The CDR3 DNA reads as TGCAGTGCTAGAGATGGTGCCCACACAGATACGCAGTATTTT.

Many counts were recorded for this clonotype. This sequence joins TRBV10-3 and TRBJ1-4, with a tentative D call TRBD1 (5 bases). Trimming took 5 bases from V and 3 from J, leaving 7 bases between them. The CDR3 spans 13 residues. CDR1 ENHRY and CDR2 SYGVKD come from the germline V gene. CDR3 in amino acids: CAISQGPNEKLFF. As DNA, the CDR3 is TGTGCCATCAGTCAGGGACCTAATGAAAAACTGTTTTTT.

CDR3 region: CSVEVPRRSYNEQFF. The CDR3 bases are TGCAGCGTTGAAGTTCCCAGGCGGTCCTACAATGAGCAGTTCTTC. This chain connects TRBV29-1 to TRBJ2-1; the D is unclear. The CDR3 is made up of 15 amino acids. Looked up from germline, CDR1 is SQVTM and CDR2 is ANQGSEA. The V end lost 1 base, the J end lost 1 base, and 11 bases lay between the germline ends.

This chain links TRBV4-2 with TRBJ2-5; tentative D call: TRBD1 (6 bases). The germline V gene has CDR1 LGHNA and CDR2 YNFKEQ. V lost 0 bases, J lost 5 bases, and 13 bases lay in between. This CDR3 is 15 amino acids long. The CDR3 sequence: CASSQEGARGETQYF. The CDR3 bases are TGTGCCAGCAGCCAAGAGGGCGCTAGGGGGGAGACCCAGTACTTC.

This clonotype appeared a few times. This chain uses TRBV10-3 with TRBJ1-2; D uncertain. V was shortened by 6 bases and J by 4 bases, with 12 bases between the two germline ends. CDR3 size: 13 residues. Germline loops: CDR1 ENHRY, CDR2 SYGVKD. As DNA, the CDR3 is TGTGCCATCAGGTTCGATGAAAGCTATGGCTACACCTTC. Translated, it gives CAIRFDESYGYTF.